This TCR beta chain is from a study of T cells in Graves' hyperthyroidism and ophthalmopathy. It was RNA transcripts that yielded the amplified TCR beta CDR3 regions. Initially, a first-round RT-PCR of the TCR CDR3 employed the HTBI primer set. TCRdb redid the calling of the multiplex PCR reads with MiXCR, one entry per CDR3 protein. Among approximately 380,000 distinct CDR3 sequences listed, less than 20% were seen once. In this sample, this clonotype turned up many times. Its antigen is as yet unknown. Study-wide points: Ophthalmopathy prediction by the model preceded onset by a median approximately six months. Most clonotypes expanded in the thyroid (above 0.001) were also present in blood.

Those patients with uncontrolled infection, other autoimmune disease, pregnancy or lactation were excluded. Orbital computed tomography, thyroid ultrasound, serum thyroxine and TRAb, and clinical symptoms together informed the diagnoses. The CDR3 runs to 15 residues. The J segment lost 4 bases and the V segment lost 6 bases, leaving 9 bases of the junction unmatched. CDR1 and CDR2 (germline): SNHLY, FYNNEI. The sequence derives from a man younger than 35 with Graves' ophthalmopathy. The specimen sequenced was blood. The genes are TRBV2 and TRBJ1-2, with TRBD1 identical over 9 bases. The CDR3 spells CASRRGQGLGYGYTF. CDR3 bases: TGTGCCAGCAGAAGGGGACAGGGACTGGGCTATGGCTACACCTTC.